The next 29 T cell receptor beta chains were all read from a single sample in a study of Ad26.COV2.S vaccination and SARS-CoV-2 variants. The treatment was: roughly 19 received Ad26.COV2.S at low or high dose, single or two shots; 5 received placebo; per-sample allocation not given. The samples date from day 63 after the first vaccine or placebo injection. Sequencing used immunoSEQ multiplex PCR; TCRdb keeps in-frame clones, though not all of them. The table records over 300,000 clones, around four fifths of them present only once. The sequencing used peripheral blood, collected in a trial of Ad26.COV2.S vaccine versus placebo. The receptor set was obtained from a person between 18 and 59 years old who received the Ad26.COV2.S COVID-19 vaccine or a placebo.

This clone has just a few counts. The chain employs TRBV7-2 and TRBJ1-6; D not certain. The CDR3 has 13 amino acids. V gave up 0 bases and J gave up 6 bases, with 3 bases separating them. Germline lookup yields CDR1 SGHTA and CDR2 FQGNSA. CDR3 loop: CASSLARNSPLHF. As DNA, the CDR3 is TGTGCCAGCAGCTTAGCCCGTAATTCACCCCTCCACTTT.

The J gene is TRBJ2-7, the V gene TRBV7-9, with 9 nucleotides matching TRBD1. The CDR3 is 16 amino acids. The V segment lost 0 bases and the J segment 6 bases; nucleotides outside the gene matches: 9. Germline lookup yields CDR1 SEHNR and CDR2 FQNEAQ (reference sequence). CDR3 residues: CASSLALGGTGSEQYF. The CDR3 coding sequence is TGTGCCAGCAGCTTAGCCCTCGGTGGGACAGGGTCCGAGCAGTACTTC.

The rearrangement uses TRBV9 and TRBJ1-2; D not resolved. The V gene's germline CDR1 is SGDLS and CDR2 YYNGEE. Trimming took 4 bases from V and 4 from J, leaving 17 bases between them. This CDR3 contains 15 residues. CDR3 coding DNA: TGTGCCAGCAGCCCCACGGGCGAGCTATTCTATGGCTACACCTTC. Translation gives CASSPTGELFYGYTF.

V is TRBV19 and J is TRBJ2-7, with D hard to call. Trimming cost V 1 base and J 3 bases, with 10 bases left between them. CDR3 length: 14 amino acids. Germline-derived CDR1 and CDR2 are LNHDA and SQIVND (reference sequence). This chain's CDR3 is CASSIGNKYYEQYF. In DNA form, the CDR3 reads TGTGCCAGTAGTATAGGTAACAAATACTACGAGCAGTACTTC.

The chain's CDR3 is CASRSARSGGNEQFF. In nucleotides, the CDR3 is TGTGCCAGCAGGTCCGCGAGGAGCGGGGGGAATGAGCAGTTCTTC. The chain has TRBV7-3 and TRBJ2-1; 9 nucleotides line up with TRBD2. This CDR3 spans 15 amino acids. CDR1 is SGHTA and CDR2 is FQGTGA in the germline V gene. Trimming took 6 bases from V and 7 from J; bases not matched to a gene: 10.

The CDR3 coding sequence is TGTGCCAGCAGTCTGACTAGCACCCATGAGCAGTTCTTC. It specifies CASSLTSTHEQFF. The chain links TRBV7-9 to TRBJ2-1; 7 bases fit TRBD2. CDR3 length equals 13 residues. V lost 6 bases and J lost 8; bases outside the gene matches: 7. Germline CDR1 SEHNR, CDR2 FQNEAQ (reference sequence).

In its sample, this clone was seen once. The chain links TRBV19 to TRBJ1-3, with 8 bases lining up with TRBD1. CDR1 and CDR2 from the germline V gene are LNHDA and SQIVND (reference sequence). Trimming cost V 4 bases and J 7 bases; bases outside gene matches: 6. CDR3 length equals 14 residues. CDR3 residues: CASSNRDRRNTIYF. DNA for the CDR3: TGTGCCAGTAGTAACCGGGACAGGAGGAACACCATATATTTT.

The genes are TRBV7-6 and TRBJ2-5; no clear D. The CDR3 contains 11 residues. V was cut by 5 bases and J by 5 bases, with 6 bases left in between. In germline, CDR1 is SGHVS, CDR2 FNYEAQ. CDR3 in DNA: TGTGCCAGCAGCCCAGACGAGACCCAGTACTTC. Encoded protein: CASSPDETQYF.

The gene calls are TRBV5-1 and TRBJ1-1; 8 nucleotides line up with TRBD1. The CDR3 totals 14 residues. In germline, CDR1 is SGHRS, CDR2 YFSETQ. J was trimmed by 10 bases and V by 7 bases; bases with no gene match: 15. CDR3 in amino acids: CASLTYPDRGVAFF. The CDR3 nucleotides read TGCGCCAGCCTCACTTACCCTGACAGGGGTGTAGCTTTCTTT.

This clone came up a few times. The genes are TRBV18 and TRBJ2-7; D possibly uses TRBD1 or TRBD2 (5 bases each). The length of the CDR3 is 15 residues. The germline V and J ends were trimmed by 10 bases and 5 bases, with 24 bases remaining between them. In germline, CDR1 is KGHSH, CDR2 LQKENI. The DNA for the CDR3 is TGTGCCACGCCCGATAGGGACGGGCCCGTCCACGAGCAGTACTTC. Its protein is CATPDRDGPVHEQYF.

V usage is TRBV27 and J usage is TRBJ2-7, with TRBD2 as a possible D gene (5 bases). The CDR3 consists of 16 residues. From germline, CDR1 is MNHEY and CDR2 SMNVEV (reference sequence). V was shortened by 2 bases and J by 3 bases, with 17 bases between the two germline ends. The CDR3 region has the DNA TGTGCCAGCAGTTTAAAAGGCCCAAGGGCGGGCTACGAGCAGTACTTC. Protein: CASSLKGPRAGYEQYF.

J is TRBJ1-3 and V is TRBV15; D unresolved. The length of the CDR3 is 16 residues. V lost 1 base, J lost 0 bases, and 10 bases lay in between. Germline V gene sequence: CDR1 LNHNV, CDR2 YYDKDF (reference sequence). The CDR3 nucleotides are TGTGCCACCAGCAGAGGCTCTGGGGTCTCTGGAAACACCATATATTTT. Its translation is CATSRGSGVSGNTIYF.

This clone showed up just a few times. V usage is TRBV28 and J usage is TRBJ2-1; no reliable D call. The ends were cut back, 1 base at V and 4 bases at J, with 5 bases in the middle. This CDR3 spans 13 amino acids. From germline, CDR1 is MDHEN and CDR2 SYDVKM. The CDR3 loop reads CASSLSRYNEQFF. CDR3 nucleotides: TGTGCCAGCAGTTTATCTCGTTACAATGAGCAGTTCTTC.

V and J are TRBV19 and TRBJ1-5; 7 bases map to TRBD1. There are 15 residues in the CDR3. The germline V gene encodes CDR1 LNHDA and CDR2 SQIVND (reference sequence). The ends lost 6 bases at V and 6 bases at J; junction bases unmatched: 11. The CDR3 is CASSPIDRDSQPQHF. The CDR3 region has the DNA TGTGCCAGTAGCCCCATCGACAGGGACAGTCAGCCCCAGCATTTT.

CDR3 sequence (DNA): TGTGCCAGCAGCCCCCAGGGGGGGGCCAACGTCCTGACTTTC. Amino acids: CASSPQGGANVLTF. V gene TRBV3-1 (or the pseudogene TRBV3-2) combines with J gene TRBJ2-6, with a possible D match to TRBD1 (6 bases). Trimming took 4 bases from V and 4 from J, leaving 8 bases between them. The V gene's germline CDR1 is LGHDT and CDR2 YNNKEL (reference sequence). The CDR3 is 14 amino acids.

The chain uses TRBV11-2 and TRBJ2-1; TRBD2 aligns across 9 bases. This CDR3 has 15 amino acids. Germline V gives CDR1 SGHAT, CDR2 FQNNGV. Trimming took 6 bases from V and 7 from J; bases not matched to a gene: 10. The CDR3 nucleotides read TGTGCCAGCAGACCGTCCGGGACTAGCAGGAATGAGCAGTTCTTC. This gives the protein CASRPSGTSRNEQFF.

The CDR3 here is CASSPWGIEGYTF. CDR3 bases: TGTGCCAGCTCACCATGGGGAATCGAGGGCTACACCTTC. This sequence joins TRBV18 and TRBJ1-2; D remains ambiguous. Germline-derived CDR1 and CDR2 are KGHSH and LQKENI. The CDR3 is 13 amino acids. Trimming cost V 2 bases and J 8 bases, with 12 bases left between them. The complete variable domain, with remaining parts taken from reference TRBV18 and TRBJ1-2, reads NAGVMQNPRHLVRRRGQEARLRCSPMKGHSHVYWYRQLPEEGLKFMVYLQKENIIDESGMPKERFSAEFPKEGPSILRIQQVVRGDSAAYFCASSPWGIEGYTFGSGTRLTVV.

V is TRBV5-1 and J is TRBJ2-3, with D perhaps matching TRBD1 (5 bases). The CDR3 is 16 residues long. CDR1 is SGHRS, CDR2 YFSETQ, per germline. The V end lost 5 bases, the J end lost 3 bases, and 19 bases lay between the germline ends. CDR3 in amino acids: CASRQTGHDGTDTQYF. The CDR3 DNA follows: TGCGCCAGCAGACAAACAGGCCACGACGGGACAGATACGCAGTATTTT.

The V and J genes are TRBV7-9 and TRBJ2-7; 7 bases line up with TRBD2. The V and J ends lost 5 bases and 6 bases, in that order; junction bases with no gene match: 10. This CDR3 has 14 residues. Germline-derived CDR1 and CDR2 are SEHNR and FQNEAQ (reference sequence). The CDR3 region is CASSLGGSTSEQYF. DNA of the CDR3: TGTGCCAGCAGCCTCGGGGGGTCTACGAGCGAGCAGTACTTC.

This clone was seen once. The chain's CDR3 is CASSGTESSYEQYF. The DNA for the CDR3 is TGTGCCAGCAGTGGAACGGAGAGCTCCTACGAGCAGTACTTC. V usage is TRBV2 and J usage is TRBJ2-7; D is undetermined. In germline, CDR1 is SNHLY, CDR2 FYNNEI. The length of the CDR3 is 14 residues. Trimming removed 4 bases from V and 0 bases from J, with 10 bases in between. The full variable domain, rest sourced from reference TRBV2 and TRBJ2-7, is EPEVTQTPSHQVTQMGQEVILRCVPISNHLYFYWYRQILGQKVEFLVSFYNNEISEKSEIFDDQFSVERPDGSNFTLKIRSTKLEDSAMYFCASSGTESSYEQYFGPGTRLTVT.

The V gene is TRBV5-1, the J gene TRBJ2-7; perhaps D is TRBD1 or TRBD2 (6 bases each). The CDR3 runs to 13 residues. V dropped 3 bases and J dropped 6 bases, with 13 bases sitting between them. Per the germline V gene, CDR1 is SGHRS and CDR2 is YFSETQ. The CDR3 sequence: CASSSGPGAEQYF. DNA for the CDR3: TGCGCCAGCAGCTCGGGGCCGGGGGCCGAGCAGTACTTC.

DNA of the CDR3: TGTGCCAGCAGTTATACCACAGACTATGGCTACACCTTC. As protein: CASSYTTDYGYTF. The chain links TRBV5-4 to TRBJ1-2; no definite D call. In germline, CDR1 is SGHNT, CDR2 YYREEE (reference sequence). CDR3 length equals 13 residues. V was clipped by 5 bases and J by 3 bases, with 11 bases between them.

This clone has a handful of counts. The chain couples TRBV5-1 to TRBJ1-6; D remains ambiguous. The CDR3 runs to 14 residues. The V end lost 3 bases, the J end lost 8 bases, and 12 bases lay between the germline ends. Germline assignment: CDR1 SGHRS and CDR2 YFSETQ. CDR3 in amino acids: CASSSGKPDSPLHF. In DNA, the CDR3 is TGCGCCAGCAGCTCAGGAAAACCTGATTCACCCCTCCACTTT.

This chain links TRBV6-5 with TRBJ2-7; D gene ambiguous. Trimming left V 7 bases short and J 0 bases short, with 13 bases between. This CDR3 spans 14 amino acids. Germline V gives CDR1 MNHEY, CDR2 SVGAGI. The CDR3 protein is CASTPFVTSYEQYF. CDR3 sequence (DNA): TGTGCCAGCACCCCTTTTGTTACCTCCTACGAGCAGTACTTC.

This clone was counted a single time. The chain has TRBV7-9 and TRBJ1-2, with D tentatively TRBD1 (5 bases). Trimming pared 0 bases from V and 8 bases from J, leaving 13 bases between. The CDR3 consists of 14 residues. Per the germline V gene, CDR1 is SEHNR and CDR2 is FQNEAQ (reference sequence). CDR3 amino acids: CASSLARQGKGYTF. In nucleotides, the CDR3 is TGTGCCAGCAGCTTAGCGCGTCAGGGAAAAGGCTACACCTTC.

This sequence joins TRBV5-5 and TRBJ2-1, with 8 bases fitting TRBD2. Germline lookup yields CDR1 SGHKS and CDR2 YYEKEE (reference sequence). The ends lost 2 bases at V and 9 bases at J; junction bases unmatched: 7. This CDR3 contains 14 residues. This CDR3 reads CASSFRTSTGEQFF. The CDR3 region has the DNA TGTGCCAGCAGCTTCCGGACTAGCACGGGTGAGCAGTTCTTC.

V usage is TRBV7-3 and J usage is TRBJ2-7; the D gene is possibly TRBD2 (6 bases). Germline V CDR1 and CDR2: SGHTA, FQGTGA. Trimming shortened V by 5 bases and J by 6 bases, and 20 bases separated the two germline ends. The CDR3 covers 15 residues. CDR3 residues: CASSPGGTGGSEQYF. The CDR3 nucleotides are TGTGCCAGCAGCCCGGGCGGGACTGGAGGTTCCGAGCAGTACTTC.

The chain uses TRBV30 and TRBJ2-5; the D is unclear. Between the trimmed V and J ends, which lost 3 bases and 5 bases, there was a span of 7 bases. The germline CDR1 and CDR2 sequences are GTSNPN and SVGIG (reference sequence). This CDR3 spans 11 amino acids. The CDR3 sequence: CAWSDLETQYF. In nucleotides, the CDR3 is TGTGCCTGGAGCGACTTGGAGACCCAGTACTTC.

The CDR3, as DNA: TGTGCCAGCAGTTACCCCCCCTACGAGCAGTACTTC. Amino acids: CASSYPPYEQYF. The chain employs TRBV6-5 and TRBJ2-7; D gene uncertain. Trimming took 2 bases from V and 2 from J, leaving 4 bases between them. The germline V gene has CDR1 MNHEY and CDR2 SVGAGI. The CDR3 totals 12 residues.